A single sample gave rise to the 9 T cell receptor beta chains below, sequenced in a study of cytomegalovirus exposure and HLA in healthy donors. Both 60 Vbeta primers and 13 Jbeta primers went into the PCR. The data were produced by immunoSEQ multiplex PCR, yet TCRdb's version contains in-frame clones alone and is incomplete. Its clone listing holds roughly 120,000 clones. What was sequenced was PBMCs. These receptors all stem from a man younger than 35 in good health and CMV-seronegative.

The genes are TRBV2 and TRBJ1-6; 7 bases align to TRBD1. The CDR3 spans 13 residues. Germline V gene data show CDR1 as SNHLY and CDR2 as FYNNEI. With V trimmed by 8 bases and J by 5 bases, 3 bases remained unmatched. In nucleotides, the CDR3 is TGTGCCAGCCGGGACAGAAATAATTCACCCCTCCACTTT. Protein sequence: CASRDRNNSPLHF.

The chain has TRBV6-4 and TRBJ2-1, with 14 nucleotides matching TRBD2. CDR1 MRHNA and CDR2 SNTAGT come from the germline V gene. The CDR3 contains 15 residues. V lost 5 bases, J lost 9 bases, and 6 bases stayed unmatched. The CDR3 here is CASSPLGTSGGEQFF. Here the CDR3 DNA reads TGTGCCAGCAGTCCTCTGGGGACTAGCGGGGGTGAGCAGTTCTTC.

This chain links TRBV27 with TRBJ1-1; tentatively, D is TRBD1 (5 bases). V lost 0 bases and J lost 4, with 18 bases in between. The germline V gene encodes CDR1 MNHEY and CDR2 SMNVEV (reference sequence). The CDR3 totals 17 residues. The CDR3 loop reads CASSLSVGRAWGTEAFF. Written as DNA, the CDR3 is TGTGCCAGCAGTTTATCGGTCGGCAGGGCGTGGGGCACTGAAGCTTTCTTT.

This chain connects TRBV10-3 to TRBJ2-1; possibly TRBD2 for D (8 bases). CDR1 and CDR2 (germline): ENHRY, SYGVKD. Deletions cut 4 bases from V and 5 bases from J, with 18 bases between. The CDR3 extends over 16 amino acids. Here the CDR3 DNA reads TGTGCCATCAGTGGGACAGGAGGGACTAGTCACAATGAGCAGTTCTTC. Protein: CAISGTGGTSHNEQFF.

The chain couples TRBV12-5 to TRBJ2-2, with a possible D match to TRBD2 (7 bases). V was pared by 4 bases and J by 3 bases, with 12 bases between. The CDR3 has 15 residues. The V gene's germline CDR1 is LGHNT and CDR2 FRNRAP. CDR3: CASGWRGGDTGELFF. The CDR3 DNA reads TGTGCTAGTGGTTGGCGCGGGGGCGACACCGGGGAGCTGTTTTTT. The full variable domain, rest sourced from reference TRBV12-5 and TRBJ2-2, is DARVTQTPRHKVTEMGQEVTMRCQPILGHNTVFWYRQTMMQGLELLAYFRNRAPLDDSGMPKDRFSAEMPDATLATLKIQPSEPRDSAVYFCASGWRGGDTGELFFGEGSRLTVL.

V and J are TRBV9 and TRBJ2-1; TRBD2 aligns across 13 bases. The CDR3 runs to 17 residues. Per germline, CDR1 SGDLS and CDR2 YYNGEE. Trimming cost V 3 bases and J 8 bases; bases outside gene matches: 11. The CDR3 nucleotides are TGTGCCAGCAGCGACCGACTAGCGGGGGGTGGTTGGGATGAGCAGTTCTTC. Translation: CASSDRLAGGGWDEQFF. The full variable domain, completed using reference TRBV9 and TRBJ2-1, is DSGVTQTPKHLITATGQRVTLRCSPRSGDLSVYWYQQSLDQGLQFLIQYYNGEERAKGNILERFSAQQFPDLHSELNLSSLELGDSALYFCASSDRLAGGGWDEQFFGPGTRLTVL.

Worth noting for this clone: It is likely a read error, because the conserved phenylalanine at the end of the CDR3 is missing. The CDR3 here is CASSLARENTEAFL. CDR3 DNA sequence: TGTGCCAGCAGCTTAGCGCGGGAGAACACTGAAGCTTTCCTT. This chain links TRBV7-8 with TRBJ1-1; D unresolved. Trimming cost V 0 bases and J 1 base, with 6 bases left between them. CDR3 length equals 14 residues. Germline values: CDR1 SGHVS, CDR2 FQNEAQ.

The chain couples TRBV6-1 to TRBJ2-1; 8 bases line up with TRBD1. After removal of 8 bases from V and 6 bases from J, the junction contained 15 bases not matched to a gene. The CDR3 covers 16 residues. The germline CDR1 and CDR2 sequences are MNHNS and SASEGT. CDR3 sequence reads: CASRGTSGGKGNEQFF. Here the CDR3 DNA reads TGTGCCAGCCGTGGAACTTCAGGGGGCAAGGGCAATGAGCAGTTCTTC.

CDR3 amino acids: CASSSDIWDSTNSPLHF. The DNA for the CDR3 is TGTGCCAGCAGTTCTGACATCTGGGACAGCACTAATTCACCCCTCCACTTT. The genes are TRBV5-4 and TRBJ1-6; 7 nucleotides match TRBD1. Trimming removed 5 bases from V and 6 bases from J; junction bases left unmatched: 14. Per germline, CDR1 SGHNT and CDR2 YYREEE (reference sequence). The CDR3 spans 17 residues.